These T cell receptor beta chains were read from a single sample in a study of shared clonotypes between healthy human individuals. The repertoire was sequenced with immunoSEQ multiplex PCR; TCRdb's copy has only in-frame clones and lacks some. The sample shows under 1,100,000 clones, around 76% of them seen only once. Specimen: memory CD4+ T cells sorted from blood. These receptors originate from a man aged 18 to 29 in good health. The CDR3 runs from the conserved cysteine through the conserved F or W. Each record gives: clone size, J gene, D gene, V gene, CDR3 DNA, CDR3 protein. A D gene is named only where the DNA matches it firmly. Where a row states a size, it is once, few, many or the class of an expanded clone; other rows omit it.

>NA|TRBJ1-4|TRBD1|TRBV30
TGTGCCTGGAAGGGACAGGGGGGTACAAAACTGTTTTTT
CAWKGQGGTKLFF
>NA|TRBJ1-2|TRBD1|TRBV18
TGTGCCAGCTCACCGACCGGGACAGCTCCTAACTATGGCTACACCTTC
CASSPTGTAPNYGYTF
>once|TRBJ2-7|NA|TRBV4-2
TGTGCCAGCAGCCAGAGGCAGTCCTACGAGCAGTACTTC
CASSQRQSYEQYF
>NA|TRBJ1-1|NA|TRBV4-1
TGCGCCAGCAGCCAATCAACAGGAGTCCCAATGAACACTGAAGCTTTCTTT
CASSQSTGVPMNTEAFF
>NA|TRBJ2-6|NA|TRBV29-1
TGCAGCGTCGTTGGGTTCGGGTCCCCTGGGGCCAACGTCCTGACTTTC
CSVVGFGSPGANVLTF
>NA|TRBJ1-2|NA|TRBV27
TGTGCCAGCAGTTTCGGCAGAATGAATGGCTACACCTTC
CASSFGRMNGYTF
>NA|TRBJ2-5|NA|TRBV19
TGTGCCAGTAACAACCCCGGGGTTTCACGGACCCAGTACTTC
CASNNPGVSRTQYF
>few|TRBJ2-1|NA|TRBV5-1
TGCGCCAGCAGCTTGGGGTTTCTGGGGAGCTCCTACAATGAGCAGTTCTTC
CASSLGFLGSSYNEQFF
>NA|TRBJ2-6|NA|TRBV2
TGTGCCAGCCGGGACCTGTCACCCTCTGGGGCCAACGTCCTGACTTTC
CASRDLSPSGANVLTF
>NA|TRBJ2-3|NA|TRBV9
TGTGCCAGCAGCGTATTGGGCACAGATACGCAGTATTTT
CASSVLGTDTQYF
>NA|TRBJ2-1|TRBD1|TRBV2
TGTGCCAGCAGTACCGGGACAGGGTATATCAATGAGCAGTTCTTC
CASSTGTGYINEQFF
>NA|TRBJ1-1|NA|TRBV7-9
TGTGCCAGCAGCTTAGATCTAGGGAACACTGAAGCTTTCTTT
CASSLDLGNTEAFF
>NA|TRBJ2-3|NA|TRBV6-5
TGTGCCACCGGATCTAGCACAGATACGCAGTATTTT
CATGSSTDTQYF
>NA|TRBJ2-7|NA|TRBV5-1
TGCGCCAGCAGCTTGGGGGTAGGGGTCAGCTACGAGCAGTACTTC
CASSLGVGVSYEQYF
>once|TRBJ2-3|TRBD2|TRBV28
TGTGCCAGCAGTGACCCCGGGACTAGCGGGTTAGATACGCAGTATTTT
CASSDPGTSGLDTQYF
>NA|TRBJ2-5|NA|TRBV7-3
TGTGCCAGCAGCTTACGGGCAGAAGAGACCCAGTACTTC
CASSLRAEETQYF
>NA|TRBJ1-3|NA|TRBV18
TGTGCCAGCGAGGGGATCCGAAAGCCTGGAAACACCATATATTTT
CASEGIRKPGNTIYF
>once|TRBJ2-5|TRBD1|TRBV5-4
TGTGCCGAAGGCCGGGACAGGGGACAGACCCAGTACTTC
CAEGRDRGQTQYF
>NA|TRBJ2-7|TRBD2|TRBV11-3
TGTGCCAGCAGCCTTCTGCGGGGGTACGAGCAGTACTTC
CASSLLRGYEQYF
>NA|TRBJ2-6|TRBD1|TRBV5-4
TGTGCCAGCACCCCTTGGGCGACAGGGATAACTGGGGCCAACGTCCTGACTTTC
CASTPWATGITGANVLTF
>NA|TRBJ2-2|NA|TRBV5-1
TGCGCCAGCTCCGATTCCCTTCGCGGGGAGCTGTTTTTT
CASSDSLRGELFF
>NA|TRBJ1-2|NA|TRBV28
TGTGCCAGCTCGGAGGGCCGCTACTATGGCTACACCTTC
CASSEGRYYGYTF
>many|TRBJ1-6|NA|TRBV6-5
TGTGCCAGCAGTTACAGCAGAAACGATCGGGGTTCACCCCTCCACTTT
CASSYSRNDRGSPLHF